This entry lists 20 T cell receptor beta chains sequenced from one sample in a study of glioma-infiltrating T cells. Using RNA template, CDR3s of TCR alpha and beta were amplified with iRepertoire arm-PCR. TCRdb called the multiplex PCR reads again in MiXCR, with one record for every CDR3 protein. The sample records around 43,000 distinct CDR3 sequences, approximately 20% being singletons. What was sequenced was glioma tissue, nonneoplastic brain tissue, or PBMCs (not recorded which). The source is a human donor with low-grade glioma or glioblastoma, undergoing nonglioma brain surgery, or in good health (not recorded which).

In this sample, this clonotype turned up a few times. V is TRBV5-5 and J is TRBJ1-5, with no clear D. The CDR3 has 15 residues. Germline loops: CDR1 SGHKS, CDR2 YYEKEE (reference sequence). The ends were cut back, 4 bases at V and 0 bases at J, with 11 bases in the middle. This CDR3 reads CASSGSSFSNQPQHF. The CDR3, as DNA: TGTGCCAGCAGCGGGAGCAGCTTTAGCAATCAGCCCCAGCATTTT.

This clonotype came up many times. The V call is TRBV7-2, the J call TRBJ2-2, with a possible D match to TRBD1 (6 bases). This CDR3 has 13 residues. CDR1 and CDR2 from the germline V gene are SGHTA and FQGNSA. Trimming pared 5 bases from V and 6 bases from J, leaving 10 bases between. The DNA of the CDR3 is TGTGCCAGCAGCCCTCACAGGGCCGGGGAGCTGTTTTTT. It yields the protein CASSPHRAGELFF. The entire variable domain, with the rest obtained from reference TRBV7-2 and TRBJ2-2, is as follows: GAGVSQSPSNKVTEKGKDVELRCDPISGHTALYWYRQSLGQGLEFLIYFQGNSAPDKSGLPSDRFSAERTGGSVSTLTIQRTQQEDSAVYLCASSPHRAGELFFGEGSRLTVL.

Many counts were recorded for this clonotype. The chain couples TRBV7-2 to TRBJ2-7; 8 bases agree with TRBD1. This CDR3 spans 14 amino acids. J lost 2 bases, V lost 4 bases, and 4 bases had no gene match. Germline V CDR1 and CDR2: SGHTA, FQGNSA. CDR3 residues: CASSYRTGPYEQYF. The CDR3 coding sequence is TGTGCCAGCAGCTACCGGACAGGGCCCTACGAGCAGTACTTC.

This chain uses TRBV29-1 with TRBJ1-1; 10 nucleotides match TRBD1. Germline V CDR1 and CDR2: SQVTM, ANQGSEA. This CDR3 has 12 amino acids. V shed 7 bases and J 7 bases; nucleotides not matched to a gene: 6. In nucleotides, the CDR3 is TGCAGCGCCGGGACAGGGGCTGTTGAAGCTTTCTTT. Translating it yields CSAGTGAVEAFF. Combining the CDR3 with reference TRBV29-1 and TRBJ1-1 gives the whole variable domain SAVISQKPSRDICQRGTSLTIQCQVDSQVTMMFWYRQQPGQSLTLIATANQGSEATYESGFVIDKFPISRPNLTFSTLTVSNMSPEDSSIYLCSAGTGAVEAFFGQGTRLTVV.

This clonotype has only one observation. One end of the junction does not line up with germline, which may come from a read error. This chain links TRBV27 with TRBJ2-5, with 10 bases lining up with TRBD1. The CDR3 runs 14 residues. Germline CDR1 MNHEY, CDR2 SMNVEV (reference sequence). The CDR3 sequence is CASSWDRGQGTQYF. CDR3 DNA sequence: TGTGCCAGCAGTTGGGACAGGGGACAAGGGACCCAGTACTTC.

The table lists this clonotype with a few counts. This chain links TRBV14 with TRBJ2-3; no clear D gene. Per germline, CDR1 SGHDN and CDR2 FVKESK. The CDR3 sequence is 13 residues long. V lost 2 bases to trimming and J lost 2 bases, with 5 bases between them. CDR3 DNA sequence: TGTGCCAGCAGCCAAATGGTCACAGATACGCAGTATTTT. It yields the protein CASSQMVTDTQYF.

This clonotype was counted at least ten times. The rearrangement uses TRBV2 and TRBJ1-6; D is perhaps TRBD1 (5 bases). This CDR3 region has 15 residues. Trimming removed 2 bases from V and 9 bases from J, with 14 bases in between. From germline, CDR1 is SNHLY and CDR2 FYNNEI. As DNA, the CDR3 is TGTGCCAGCAGTGAACAAGACAGTCGGGGTTCACCCCTCCACTTT. Residues: CASSEQDSRGSPLHF.

This clonotype showed up just a few times. V is TRBV28 and J is TRBJ2-3, with 9 bases lining up with TRBD1. Trimming removed 4 bases from V and 8 bases from J; junction bases left unmatched: 7. In germline, CDR1 is MDHEN, CDR2 SYDVKM. This CDR3 has 14 amino acids. This chain's CDR3 is CASSSWTGVGTQYF. In DNA form, the CDR3 reads TGTGCCAGCAGTTCCTGGACAGGGGTAGGTACGCAGTATTTT.

This clonotype was detected many times. The DNA for the CDR3 is TGTGCCACCAGTGATAGGTGGACGCGTGACACAGATACGCAGTATTTT. This sequence encodes CATSDRWTRDTDTQYF. The chain has TRBV24-1 and TRBJ2-3, with D hard to call. The V end lost 3 bases, the J end lost 2 bases, and 14 bases lay between the germline ends. The CDR3 extends over 16 amino acids. Germline CDR1 and CDR2: KGHDR and SFDVKD.

The gene calls are TRBV28 and TRBJ1-5, with a tentative D call TRBD1 (6 bases). Germline lookup yields CDR1 MDHEN and CDR2 SYDVKM. The CDR3 is 15 residues long. In nucleotides, the CDR3 is TGTGTTAGCAGTTTGAGGGGGAGGCCCCTCCAGCCCCAGCATTTT. It is translated as CVSSLRGRPLQPQHF.

The chain joins TRBV11-2 to TRBJ2-1, with a tentative D call TRBD1 (7 bases). Looked up from germline, CDR1 is SGHAT and CDR2 is FQNNGV. This CDR3 region has 15 residues. V lost 9 bases to trimming and J lost 4 bases, with 19 bases between them. In DNA form, the CDR3 reads TGTGCCAGTAGTATAGATCCAGGGGGGTACAATGAGCAGTTCTTC. It encodes CASSIDPGGYNEQFF.

The chain has TRBV29-1 and TRBJ1-1; the D gene is possibly TRBD1 (6 bases). Trimming took off 6 bases at V and 4 bases at J, with 15 bases between the two ends. The CDR3 length is 13 residues. Germline CDR1 SQVTM, CDR2 ANQGSEA. CDR3 residues: CSVSSPGATEAFF. CDR3 in DNA: TGCAGCGTCAGCTCGCCGGGGGCCACTGAAGCTTTCTTT.

In its sample, this clonotype was seen many times. The V gene is TRBV20-1, the J gene TRBJ1-2, with D unresolved. This CDR3 has 15 residues. Germline-derived CDR1 and CDR2 are DFQATT and SNEGSKA (reference sequence). V dropped 0 bases and J dropped 0 bases, with 11 bases sitting between them. This chain's CDR3 is CSARDTWGANYGYTF. CDR3 nucleotide sequence: TGCAGTGCTAGAGATACTTGGGGAGCTAACTATGGCTACACCTTC.

This clonotype ranks as medium-sized. The rearrangement links TRBV20-1 to TRBJ2-1; 11 positions match TRBD2. This CDR3 is built from 13 residues. Germline V gives CDR1 DFQATT, CDR2 SNEGSKA (reference sequence). V lost 1 base and J lost 7; bases outside the gene matches: 0. This CDR3 is CSARGLAGNEQFF. For the CDR3, the DNA is TGCAGTGCTAGAGGACTAGCGGGGAATGAGCAGTTCTTC.

This clonotype appeared many times. CDR3 DNA: TGTGCCAGTTCTGAGGACCCAACTAATGAAAAACTGTTTTTT. This gives the protein CASSEDPTNEKLFF. This rearrangement joins TRBV7-6 to TRBJ1-4, with D uncertain. CDR1 and CDR2 from the germline V gene are SGHVS and FNYEAQ. V gave up 9 bases and J gave up 0 bases, with 11 bases separating them. The CDR3 covers 14 residues.

This clonotype was seen ten or more times. This chain links TRBV6-6 with TRBJ2-7; D unresolved. From germline, CDR1 is MNHNY and CDR2 SVGAGI (reference sequence). The CDR3 covers 14 residues. V dropped 1 base and J dropped 0 bases, with 7 bases sitting between them. The CDR3 coding sequence is TGTGCCAGCAGTTACTTGGCCACCTCCTACGAGCAGTACTTC. It translates to CASSYLATSYEQYF.

The table lists this clonotype with many counts. The chain joins TRBV28 to TRBJ2-3; D uncertain. V was shortened by 2 bases and J by 4 bases, with 7 bases between the two germline ends. Germline loops: CDR1 MDHEN, CDR2 SYDVKM. This CDR3 is 13 amino acids long. The CDR3 bases are TGTGCCAGCAGTTTACCGGCATCAGATACGCAGTATTTT. This sequence encodes CASSLPASDTQYF.

With regard to this clonotype: A much more abundant neighbour one base away suggests this may be a read error. The chain recombines TRBV6-6 with TRBJ2-1, with TRBD2 identical over 10 bases. Germline V lookup: CDR1 MNHNY, CDR2 SVGAGI (reference sequence). The junction had 6 bases not matched to a gene; V was cut back by 6 bases and J by 1 base. This CDR3 has 16 residues. The CDR3 loop is CASSGSGGDSYNEQFF. The CDR3 nucleotides read TGTGCCAGCAGCGGGAGCGGGGGGGATTCCTACAATGAGCAGTTCTTC.

This clonotype was seen repeatedly, ten times or more. The chain combines TRBV7-2 with TRBJ1-2, with D perhaps matching TRBD1 (5 bases). Germline values: CDR1 SGHTA, CDR2 FQGNSA. The germline V and J ends were trimmed by 7 bases and 4 bases, with 19 bases remaining between them. The CDR3 is 15 amino acids. The CDR3 loop reads CASINTGDDLYGYTF. In DNA form, the CDR3 reads TGTGCCAGCATCAATACCGGGGACGACCTCTATGGCTACACCTTC.

As to this clonotype: A much larger clone is a single base away; this may be a read error. The chain employs TRBV19 and TRBJ1-2; D is possibly TRBD1 (5 bases). V was pared by 5 bases and J by 6 bases, with 16 bases between. The CDR3 runs to 14 residues. Per germline, CDR1 LNHDA and CDR2 SQIVND (reference sequence). CDR3 region: CASSLDQGDHGYTF. CDR3 DNA: TGTGCCAGTAGTCTCGATCAGGGCGACCATGGCTACACCTTC. Variable domain in full (rest from reference TRBV19 and TRBJ1-2): DGGITQSPKYLFRKEGQNVTLSCEQNLNHDAMYWYRQDPGQGLRLIYYSQIVNDFQKGDIAEGYSVSREKKESFPLTVTSAQKNPTAFYLCASSLDQGDHGYTFGSGTRLTVV.